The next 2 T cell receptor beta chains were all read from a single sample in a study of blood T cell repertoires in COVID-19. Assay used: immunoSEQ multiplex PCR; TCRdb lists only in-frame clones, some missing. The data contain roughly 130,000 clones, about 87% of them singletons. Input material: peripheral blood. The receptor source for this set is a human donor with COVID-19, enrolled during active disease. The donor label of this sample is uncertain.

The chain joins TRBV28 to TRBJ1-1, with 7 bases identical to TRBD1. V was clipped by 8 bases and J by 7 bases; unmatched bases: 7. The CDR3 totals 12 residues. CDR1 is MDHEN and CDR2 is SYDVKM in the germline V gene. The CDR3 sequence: CASLTGANEAFF. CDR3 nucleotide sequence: TGTGCCAGCTTAACAGGGGCCAATGAAGCTTTCTTT.

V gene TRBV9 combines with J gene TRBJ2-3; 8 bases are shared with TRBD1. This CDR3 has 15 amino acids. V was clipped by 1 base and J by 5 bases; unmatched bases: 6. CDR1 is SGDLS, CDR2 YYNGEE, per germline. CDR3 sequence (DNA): TGTGCCAGCAGCGTAAGGACAGGGCTGGGAGATACGCAGTATTTT. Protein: CASSVRTGLGDTQYF.